The 11 T cell receptor beta chains presented below share a single source sample, sequenced in a study of long-term antiretroviral therapy in people with HIV. The run of the v3.0 immunoSEQ assay was at survey level. Measured with immunoSEQ multiplex PCR; TCRdb has only the in-frame clones, and not every one. The data hold tens of thousands of clones, with nearly 95% observed a single time. The source was unsorted PBMCs, collected 3.7 years after starting antiretroviral therapy. The receptors stem from a woman in her forties or fifties with HIV.

The chain is built from TRBV5-6 and TRBJ2-5, with D tentatively TRBD2 (5 bases). The CDR3 covers 16 residues. The V and J ends lost 4 bases and 2 bases respectively, with 18 bases between them. From germline, CDR1 is SGHDT and CDR2 YYEEEE. The CDR3, as DNA: TGTGCCAGCAGCCCTCGGGGAAGTCGACGGCAAGAGACCCAGTACTTC. It translates to CASSPRGSRRQETQYF.

This clone was recorded only once. The CDR3 loop is CASSDLGRGSYNEQFF. In nucleotides, the CDR3 is TGTGCCAGCAGTGACTTGGGGAGGGGTTCCTACAATGAGCAGTTCTTC. The chain joins TRBV2 to TRBJ2-1; 7 bases are shared with TRBD2. Germline trimming cut 3 bases from V and 1 base from J; bases unmatched to any gene: 6. The CDR3 contains 16 residues. CDR1 and CDR2 from the germline V gene are SNHLY and FYNNEI.

The chain carries TRBV6-6 and TRBJ1-1; perhaps TRBD1 as D (6 bases). Germline V gene sequence: CDR1 MNHNY, CDR2 SVGAGI (reference sequence). V was shortened by 2 bases and J by 2 bases, with 15 bases between the two germline ends. The CDR3 is made up of 16 amino acids. The DNA of the CDR3 is TGTGCCAGCAGTTACGACACGGGACAAGGTAACACTGAAGCTTTCTTT. This sequence encodes CASSYDTGQGNTEAFF.

The chain couples TRBV11-2 to TRBJ2-3; tentatively, D is TRBD1 (6 bases). There are 15 residues in the CDR3. Germline V gives CDR1 SGHAT, CDR2 FQNNGV. Trimming stripped 2 bases from V and 2 bases from J, with 11 bases between. CDR3 sequence (DNA): TGTGCCAGCAGCTTAAGACCAGGGGCCACAGATACGCAGTATTTT. Protein sequence: CASSLRPGATDTQYF.

The chain recombines TRBV4-1 with TRBJ1-4; 7 positions agree with TRBD1. This CDR3 comprises 15 residues. Germline V gene lookup returns CDR1 MGHRA and CDR2 YSYEKL. The V and J ends lost 5 bases and 6 bases, in that order; junction bases with no gene match: 9. CDR3 DNA sequence: TGCGCCAGCAGCACGCAGACAGGGAGCTATGAAAAACTGTTTTTT. Translation gives CASSTQTGSYEKLFF.

This chain joins TRBV7-2 and TRBJ2-7; the D gene could be TRBD1 or TRBD2 (5 bases each). Germline V gives CDR1 SGHTA, CDR2 FQGNSA. The CDR3 spans 15 residues. V lost 1 base and J 7 bases, leaving 17 bases between the germline ends. The CDR3 loop reads CASSLGLSSEGEQYF. The DNA for the CDR3 is TGTGCCAGCAGCTTAGGACTTTCCTCCGAGGGGGAGCAGTACTTC.

The rearrangement joins TRBV9 to TRBJ1-1; no reliable D call. CDR3 size: 13 residues. Germline V gene lookup returns CDR1 SGDLS and CDR2 YYNGEE. V lost 0 bases and J lost 5, with 8 bases in between. The CDR3: CASSVGKRTEAFF. The CDR3 nucleotides are TGTGCCAGCAGCGTAGGTAAGCGGACTGAAGCTTTCTTT.

The chain links TRBV7-3 to TRBJ2-3; 8 nucleotides match TRBD1. The CDR3 sequence is 16 residues long. Per germline, CDR1 SGHTA and CDR2 FQGTGA. V lost 2 bases, J lost 1 base, and 5 bases stayed unmatched. CDR3 region: CASSLQGARGTDTQYF. CDR3 DNA: TGTGCCAGCAGCTTACAGGGGGCCCGTGGCACAGATACGCAGTATTTT.

This CDR3 is CASSAPGVTGGKLFF. CDR3 bases: TGTGCCAGTAGTGCACCGGGGGTTACGGGGGGAAAACTGTTTTTT. The chain recombines TRBV19 with TRBJ1-4, with D maybe TRBD1 (5 bases). Germline CDR1 and CDR2: LNHDA and SQIVND (reference sequence). V was shortened by 5 bases and J by 10 bases, with 20 bases between the two germline ends. The CDR3 length is 15 residues.

This clone was recorded only once. The genes are TRBV4-3 and TRBJ2-1; TRBD2 matches 9 bases. Germline lookup yields CDR1 LGHNA and CDR2 YSLEER. The CDR3 is 15 residues long. After removal of 1 base from V and 6 bases from J, the junction contained 4 bases not matched to a gene. As DNA, the CDR3 is TGCGCCAGCAGCCAAGTTAGCGGGGGTCTCAATGAGCAGTTCTTC. Amino acids: CASSQVSGGLNEQFF.

For the CDR3, the DNA is TGTGCCAGCAGCCTTGACGGAAGCTCCTACAATGAGCAGTTCTTC. This encodes CASSLDGSSYNEQFF. The rearrangement links TRBV6-5 to TRBJ2-1; no reliable D call. Germline CDR1 and CDR2: MNHEY and SVGAGI. V lost 6 bases and J 0 bases, leaving 12 bases between the germline ends. CDR3 length: 15 residues.